This TCR beta chain was profiled in a study of radiotherapy plus CTLA-4 blockade in lung cancer. As for the study in general: Among enrolled patients, 15% to 20% responded and 25% to 35% achieved disease control.

This clone was counted only a few times. As yet, its antigen is unknown. Trimming removed 7 bases at V and 5 bases at J, with 11 bases between. The CDR3 length is 12 residues. Germline CDR1 is MNHNY and CDR2 is SVGAGI (reference sequence). Lung cancer patients with chemo-refractory metastatic non-small-cell disease were given focal radiation plus CTLA-4 blockade with ipilimumab. Generated by immunoSEQ multiplex PCR, the TCRdb table keeps only in-frame clones and is missing some. The repertoire consists of about 51,000 clones, with 60% to 80% occurring once and the leading ten covering less than 3%. Study-level points and caveats: Best predicting response, reportedly, were early blood T cell clone dynamics, with interferon-beta. Researchers report tumor-derived TCR clones expanding in blood after radiotherapy plus ipilimumab.

This material consisted of peripheral blood, taken from a patient treated with radiotherapy plus ipilimumab. The V gene is TRBV6-6, the J gene TRBJ1-1; unclear D gene. This receptor was obtained from a human donor with non-small cell lung cancer whose response to radiotherapy plus ipilimumab could not be evaluated. The CDR3 nucleotides read TGTGCCAGCAAGGAACCGGGGACTGAAGCTTTCTTT. It is translated as CASKEPGTEAFF.